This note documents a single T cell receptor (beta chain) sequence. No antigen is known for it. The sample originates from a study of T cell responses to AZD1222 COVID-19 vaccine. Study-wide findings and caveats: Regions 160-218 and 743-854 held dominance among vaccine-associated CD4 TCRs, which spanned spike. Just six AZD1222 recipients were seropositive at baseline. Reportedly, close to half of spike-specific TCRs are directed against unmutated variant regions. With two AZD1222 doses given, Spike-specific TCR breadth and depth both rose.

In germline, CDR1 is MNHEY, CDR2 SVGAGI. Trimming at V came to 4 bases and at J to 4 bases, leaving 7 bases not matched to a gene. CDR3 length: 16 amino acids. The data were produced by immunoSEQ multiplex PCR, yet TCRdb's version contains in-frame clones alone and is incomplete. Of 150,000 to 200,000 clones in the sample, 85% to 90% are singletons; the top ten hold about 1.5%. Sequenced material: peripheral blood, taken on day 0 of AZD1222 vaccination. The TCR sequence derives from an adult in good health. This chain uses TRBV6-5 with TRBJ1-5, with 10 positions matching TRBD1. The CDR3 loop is CASSSHGQGGNQPQHF. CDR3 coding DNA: TGTGCCAGCAGTTCCCACGGACAGGGGGGAAATCAGCCCCAGCATTTT.